This T cell receptor (beta chain) was sequenced for a study of T cell repertoires in cytomegalovirus infection (dated by TCRdb to 2018 to 2020). Regarding the complete study: Donor HLA type was relevant to the analysis, because carriage of CMV infection together with the matching HLA type was indicated by public TCR beta signatures.

The listed sequencing device is Illumina HiSeq 1500. TCRdb took the public reads, trimmed them with fastp at Q25, ran MiXCR for clone calling and kept in-frame beta chains. Merged by CDR3 protein, the rows form single entries marked with the most common genes and DNA. The sample records about 240,000 distinct CDR3 sequences, approximately 6.7% of which are singletons. The top ten hold roughly 6% of the sample. Summary of the overall study and its limitations: The ex vivo response was dominated by HLA-C-restricted CMV-specific TCR beta clonotypes, and the single most frequent clonotype in two of eight donors was supplied by these HLA-C-restricted clonotypes. In both this cohort and an independent cohort of some 350 donors, the cumulative frequency of public TCR beta family members distinguished carriers of CMV infection plus the relevant HLA type.

For this chain, trimming is 1 base at the V end and 7 bases at the J end, and the number of junction bases without a gene match is 4. The CDR3 holds 13 amino acids from the cysteine to the phenylalanine. CDR3 DNA is the only sequence kept; it has 39 bases, read in frame from the first base. Per the germline V gene (reference sequence), MNHEY is the CDR1 and SMNVEV is the CDR2. Notes on this clonotype: Its antigen is unknown. This may stem from a read error, because a much larger clone lies one nucleotide away.

This TCR was recovered from a human donor in good health (CMV status not recorded). Some clones in this sample may be carry-over from other donors' samples. The specimen sequenced was PBMCs. The sequence joins TRBV27 to TRBJ2-7; the central 7 bases match TRBD1. The nucleotide sequence reads TGTGCCAGCAGTTTATTCCCCAGGGGGGAGCAGTACTTC. This gives the protein CASSLFPRGEQYF.